This T cell receptor beta chain appears in the sequencing data of a study of T cells in Graves' hyperthyroidism and ophthalmopathy (dated by TCRdb to the late 2010s). Looking at the study overall: Peripheral blood samples were taken at initial diagnosis, before any treatment was given. TCR V-J signatures able to tell the groups apart were searched for in a discovery cohort of 100 patients, of whom more than 40 had Graves' ophthalmopathy and around 56 had stable Graves' hyperthyroidism. Whether ophthalmopathy could be predicted prospectively was tested in an independent validation cohort made up of under 20 hyperthyroidism patients plus 17 patients who later progressed to ophthalmopathy. The 95 to 100 discovery patients were randomly divided into training and test sets at a 7:3 ratio. The study also compared thyroid tissue and blood T-cell repertoires from five or six Graves' hyperthyroidism patients. After blood sampling, hyperthyroidism patients were treated with methimazole at a starting dose of 30 mg daily, and ophthalmopathy patients were treated with high-dose intravenous methylprednisolone. The paper reports TCR Vbeta CDR3 sequencing of more than 120 peripheral blood samples: around 45 ophthalmopathy, roughly 80 hyperthyroidism and 17 progressor patients.

Amplification of TCR beta CDR3 regions was carried out from RNA transcripts. The first round of RT-PCR for the TCR CDR3 was performed with the HTBI primer set and the Qiagen OneStep RT-PCR kit. A second multiplex PCR round built the libraries, followed by size selection and purification. Sequencing of the libraries was done on an Illumina HiSeq2000 using paired-end 100 bp reads. From the authors' description of their analysis: SOAPnuke was used to process the raw data, throwing out any read that contained adapters or uncalled bases, had a mean Phred below 15, or lacked an exact constant-primer or identifier match. COPE v1.2.5 was used to merge high-quality paired reads, and clonotypes were defined as unique nucleotide sequences. Clonotypes were aligned to IMGT TRBV, TRBD and TRBJ reference segments using MiTCR v1.1. The analysis included only V-J combinations with a frequency above 0.0001, which together covered approximately 99% of the repertoires. The TCS score was defined as the ratio of F50 (clonal expansion) to E x V (chaos), calculated using BLOSUM62-based TCRdist between CDR3 peptides within each V-J. Welch's t-statistics and random forest reduced several hundred V-J features to about 13, which were used in a naive Bayes classifier (R e1071). In-frame beta chains were kept once TCRdb had trimmed the public reads at Q25 with fastp and called clones with MiXCR. Rows are unified per CDR3 protein, each entry keeping the most common DNA and genes. The V and J calls and clone size are TCRdb's, not the authors'. The sample contains a few hundred thousand distinct CDR3 sequences, roughly 13% of them found a single time. The top ten hold roughly 4.8% of the sample.

This clonotype was seen many times. There is no known antigen for this receptor. Per-base quality was not reported, and no clone a single base away is much larger than it. Stable Graves' hyperthyroidism was defined as the absence of progression to ophthalmopathy over 18 months of follow-up. Hyperthyroidism patients were newly diagnosed, had a disease duration of under 2 months, and were aged 18 to 65 years. Patients with uncontrolled infections, other autoimmune diseases, pregnancy or lactation were excluded. Diagnoses relied on clinical symptoms, serum thyroxine and TRAb, thyroid ultrasound and orbital computed tomography. Ficoll-Paque density gradient centrifugation was used to isolate PBMCs from under 11 ml of fresh peripheral blood. Trizol reagent was used to extract total RNA, and RNA quality was then checked on an Agilent 2100 Bioanalyzer. Study-level results and caveats: Sample size was not statistically predetermined, and blinding of investigators to group allocation was not performed. During validation, the model predicted progression to ophthalmopathy a median of about 5.9 months ahead of onset, with 70.59% sensitivity and around 72% specificity. A 13 V-J signature model separated ophthalmopathy from stable hyperthyroidism, with 87.88% sensitivity and 81% to 82% specificity in cross-validation and 80%/75% in testing. Most expanded thyroid clonotypes (frequency above 0.001) were also detected in blood, a finding suggesting that blood repertoires may reflect thyroid immune responses.

Sequenced sample: blood. The sequence derives from a woman aged 18-30 years with Graves' hyperthyroidism.

The CDR3 is CASSSPGTSGYEQYF. The DNA sequence is TGTGCCAGCAGCTCTCCCGGGACTAGCGGTTACGAGCAGTACTTC. The rearranged segments are TRBV7-2 and TRBJ2-7; 11 nucleotides in the junction match TRBD2. Here V drops 4 bases and J drops 4 bases, and the junction holds 6 bases not matched to any gene. The CDR3 runs 15 residues from the cysteine to the phenylalanine. Left in the record is the CDR3 DNA by itself, 45 bases read in frame from the first base. In the germline V gene, CDR1 corresponds to SGHTA and CDR2 to FQGNSA.